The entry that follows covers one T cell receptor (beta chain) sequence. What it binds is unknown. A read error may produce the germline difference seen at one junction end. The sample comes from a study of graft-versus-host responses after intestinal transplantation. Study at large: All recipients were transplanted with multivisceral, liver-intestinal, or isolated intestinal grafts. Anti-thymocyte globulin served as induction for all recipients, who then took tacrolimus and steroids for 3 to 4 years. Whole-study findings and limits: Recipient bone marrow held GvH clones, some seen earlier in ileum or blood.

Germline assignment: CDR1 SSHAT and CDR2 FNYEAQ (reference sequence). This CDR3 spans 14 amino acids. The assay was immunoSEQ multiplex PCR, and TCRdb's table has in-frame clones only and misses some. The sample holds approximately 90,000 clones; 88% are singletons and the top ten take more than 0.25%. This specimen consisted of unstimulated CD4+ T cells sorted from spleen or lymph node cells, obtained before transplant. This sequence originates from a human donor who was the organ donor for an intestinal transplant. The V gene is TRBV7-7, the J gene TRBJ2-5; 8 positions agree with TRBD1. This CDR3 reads CASSRGTGTETQYF. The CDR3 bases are TGTGCTAGCAGCAGAGGGACAGGAACAGAGACCCAGTACTTC. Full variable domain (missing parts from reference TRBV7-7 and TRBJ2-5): GAGVSQSPRYKVTKRGQDVTLRCDPISSHATLYWYQQALGQGPEFLTYFNYEAQPDKSGLPSDRFSAERPEGSISTLTIQRTEQRDSAMYRCASSRGTGTETQYFGPGTRLLVL.